These T cell receptor beta chains were read from a single sample in a study of vaccination effects on CD4 cells after COVID-19. Profiled with immunoSEQ multiplex PCR; TCRdb holds only in-frame clones, not every one. The data show 25,000 to 30,000 clones, around 75% seen once. These receptors' antigens are unknown. The material sequenced was CD4+ T cells from PBMCs cultured with HCoV-NL63 spike peptides, taken before COVID-19 vaccination. The receptors derive from a human donor who received a COVID-19 vaccine. CDR3s include the opening cysteine and the closing phenylalanine or tryptophan. A D gene is named only where the DNA matches it firmly. The size field is filled for only some rows; it gives once, few, many or a size class.

size,J,V,D,DNA,CDR3
NA,TRBJ1-2,TRBV5-1,NA,TGCGCCAGCAGCTTGGAAGGGTATGGCTACACCTTC,CASSLEGYGYTF
NA,TRBJ1-2,TRBV6-5,TRBD1,TGTGCCAGCAGGGACAGGGGGGCCGGTGGCTACACCTTC,CASRDRGAGGYTF
NA,TRBJ2-7,TRBV10-3,TRBD1,TGTGCCATCAAGACCGGGACAGGAGCCTACGAGCAGTACTTC,CAIKTGTGAYEQYF
NA,TRBJ2-7,TRBV3-1/TRBV3-2,NA,TGTGCCAGCAGCCAAAAGGGCCCTATATTCGGCGGGGGCCGTCACGAGCAGTACTTC,CASSQKGPIFGGGRHEQYF
few,TRBJ2-7,TRBV5-1,NA,TGCGCCAGCAGCTTGAGTGCCAGGGACTACGAGCAGTACTTC,CASSLSARDYEQYF
few,TRBJ2-7,TRBV5-6,NA,TGTGCCAGCAGCTCCTTTTACGAGCAGTACTTC,CASSSFYEQYF
NA,TRBJ2-6,TRBV7-2,NA,TGTGCCAGCAAGAGGAGGCCAGCTGGGGCCAACGTCCTGACTTTC,CASKRRPAGANVLTF
NA,TRBJ2-7,TRBV14,TRBD1,TGTGCCAGCAGCCAAGACAGGGGGATTCCTACGGAGCAGTACTTC,CASSQDRGIPTEQYF
NA,TRBJ2-1,TRBV6-2/TRBV6-3,NA,TGTGCCAGCAGTAGGGGCAATGAGCAGTTCTTC,CASSRGNEQFF
NA,TRBJ2-1,TRBV11-3,TRBD2,TGTGCCAGCAGCCAGACTAGCTGGGATGAGCAGTTCTTC,CASSQTSWDEQFF
NA,TRBJ2-7,TRBV3-1/TRBV3-2,NA,TGTGCCAGCAGCCAATCTCCTCGGGTTCAGTACGAGCAGTACTTC,CASSQSPRVQYEQYF
NA,TRBJ2-7,TRBV4-3,NA,TGCGCCAGCAGCCAAGAGGGGCGAGGGCAGTACTTC,CASSQEGRGQYF
NA,TRBJ1-5,TRBV5-5,NA,TGTGCCAGCAGCTTGGACGGGGTAGGTCAGCCCCAGCATTTT,CASSLDGVGQPQHF
NA,TRBJ2-3,TRBV12-3/TRBV12-4,NA,TGTGCCAGCAGTTTAGATACGCAGTATTTT,CASSLDTQYF
once,TRBJ1-1,TRBV20-1,NA,TGCAGTGCTAGTGGGGGAGGGATCGCTGAAGCTTTCTTT,CSASGGGIAEAFF
NA,TRBJ2-7,TRBV7-2,TRBD2,TGTGCCAGCAGCGCCCGAGGACTAGCTCCCTACGAGCAGTACTTC,CASSARGLAPYEQYF
NA,TRBJ2-1,TRBV18,NA,TGTGCCAGCTCACCAAGCAGCTCCTACAATGAGCAGTTCTTC,CASSPSSSYNEQFF
few,TRBJ2-2,TRBV5-1,NA,TGCGCCAGCAGCTTGGGGCTAGTTGACACCGGGGAGCTGTTTTTT,CASSLGLVDTGELFF
NA,TRBJ2-1,TRBV2,NA,TGTGCCAGCCTATTTAGCAGGGTATACAATGAGCAGTTCTTC,CASLFSRVYNEQFF
few,TRBJ2-3,TRBV9,NA,TGTGCCAGCAGTAGAGGAGATACGCAGTATTTT,CASSRGDTQYF
once,TRBJ1-2,TRBV5-1,NA,TGCGCCAGCAGCTTGGCCGATGGAGGGACCAACTATGGCTACACCTTC,CASSLADGGTNYGYTF
NA,TRBJ1-6,TRBV30,NA,TGTGCCTGGAGTGCGAGTTCACCCCTCCACTTT,CAWSASSPLHF
once,TRBJ2-7,TRBV10-3,TRBD2,TGTGCCATCAGTGGGGGAGGGTACGAGCAGTACTTC,CAISGGGYEQYF